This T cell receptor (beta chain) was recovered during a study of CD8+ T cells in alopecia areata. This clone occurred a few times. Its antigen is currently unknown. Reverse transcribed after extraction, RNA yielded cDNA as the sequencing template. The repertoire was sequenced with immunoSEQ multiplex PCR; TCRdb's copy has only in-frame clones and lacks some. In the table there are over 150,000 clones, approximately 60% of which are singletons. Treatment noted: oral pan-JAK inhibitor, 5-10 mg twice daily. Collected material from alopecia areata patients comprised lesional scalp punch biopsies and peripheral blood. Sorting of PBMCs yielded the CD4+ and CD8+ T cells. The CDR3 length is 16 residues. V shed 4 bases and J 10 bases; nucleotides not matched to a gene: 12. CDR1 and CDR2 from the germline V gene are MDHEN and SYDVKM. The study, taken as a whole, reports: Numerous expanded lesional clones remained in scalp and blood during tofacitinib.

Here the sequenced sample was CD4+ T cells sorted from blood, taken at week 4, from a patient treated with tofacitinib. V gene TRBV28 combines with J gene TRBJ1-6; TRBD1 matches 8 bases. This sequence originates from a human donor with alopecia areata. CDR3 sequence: CASSSPAGGWRSPLHF. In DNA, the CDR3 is TGTGCCAGCAGTTCCCCGGCAGGGGGCTGGCGATCACCCCTCCACTTT. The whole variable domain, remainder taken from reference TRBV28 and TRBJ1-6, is DVKVTQSSRYLVKRTGEKVFLECVQDMDHENMFWYRQDPGLGLRLIYFSYDVKMKEKGDIPEGYSVSREKKERFSLILESASTNQTSMYLCASSSPAGGWRSPLHFGNGTRLTVT.